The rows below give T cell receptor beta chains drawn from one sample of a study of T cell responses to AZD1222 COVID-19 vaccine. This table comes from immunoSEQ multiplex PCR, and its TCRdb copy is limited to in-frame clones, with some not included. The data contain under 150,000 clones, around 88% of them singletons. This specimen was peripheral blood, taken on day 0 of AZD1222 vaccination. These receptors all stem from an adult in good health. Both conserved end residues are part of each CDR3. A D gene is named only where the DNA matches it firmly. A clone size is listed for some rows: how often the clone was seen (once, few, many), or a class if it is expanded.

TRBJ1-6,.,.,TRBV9,TGTGCCAGCAGCAATAGCGGGGGCAGGGCCAATTCACCCCTCCACTTT,CASSNSGGRANSPLHF
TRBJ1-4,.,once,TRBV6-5,TGTGCCAGACCCATGACAGTGGGCGTTGAAAAACTGTTTTTT,CARPMTVGVEKLFF
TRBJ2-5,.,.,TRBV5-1,TGCGCCAGCAGAAGAGGACAAGAGACCCAGTACTTC,CASRRGQETQYF
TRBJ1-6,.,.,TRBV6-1,TGTGCCAGCAGTGAAGGGGGCTGGCGGGGGGGAAATTCACCCCTCCACTTT,CASSEGGWRGGNSPLHF
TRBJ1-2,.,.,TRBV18,TGTGCCAGCTCTGTGGACAGAAACTATGGCTACACCTTC,CASSVDRNYGYTF
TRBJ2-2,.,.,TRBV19,TGTGCCAGTAGTAGTTCGGTCTCAGGAAACACCGGGGAGCTGTTTTTT,CASSSSVSGNTGELFF
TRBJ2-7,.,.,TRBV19,TGTGCCAGTAGTATTCAACCAGGATACTACGAGCAGTACTTC,CASSIQPGYYEQYF
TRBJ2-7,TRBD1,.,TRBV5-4,TGTGCCAGCAGCCGACCGGGGACAGGGAGTCTCGGCGAGCAGTACTTC,CASSRPGTGSLGEQYF
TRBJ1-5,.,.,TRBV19,TGTGCCAGTAGTATATTGCAATTCAATCAGCCCCAGCATTTT,CASSILQFNQPQHF
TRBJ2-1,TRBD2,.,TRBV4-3,TGCGCCAGCAGCCAACTAGCGGGAGTTTACAATGAGCAGTTCTTC,CASSQLAGVYNEQFF
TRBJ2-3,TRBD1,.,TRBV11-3,TGTGCCAGCAGCTTACAGGGGGCGTCAGATACGCAGTATTTT,CASSLQGASDTQYF
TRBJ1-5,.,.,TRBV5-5,TGTGCCAGCAGCTTAGGATCTGGCAATCAGCCCCAGCATTTT,CASSLGSGNQPQHF
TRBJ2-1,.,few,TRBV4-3,TGCGCCAGCAGCCAAAGATCAGGGTACAATGAGCAGTTCTTC,CASSQRSGYNEQFF
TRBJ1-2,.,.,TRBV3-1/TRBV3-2,TGTGCCAGCAGCCCGGGTACGCTGTCTGGCTACACCTTC,CASSPGTLSGYTF
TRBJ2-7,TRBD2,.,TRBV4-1,TGCGCCAGCAGCCAGGCCCCGGGACTAGCGGATTCTTACGAGCAGTACTTC,CASSQAPGLADSYEQYF
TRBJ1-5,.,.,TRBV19,TGTGCCAGTAGTATTCTGACAACACGGGGCAATCAGCCCCAGCATTTT,CASSILTTRGNQPQHF
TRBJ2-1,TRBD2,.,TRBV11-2,TGTGCCAGCAGCTTAGCTCCCGGGACTAGCGGCCCCAATGAGCAGTTCTTC,CASSLAPGTSGPNEQFF
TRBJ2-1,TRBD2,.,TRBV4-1,TGCGCCAGCAGCCCCCTAGCGGGCTGGGAGCAGTTCTTC,CASSPLAGWEQFF
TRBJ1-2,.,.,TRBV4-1,TGCGCCAGCAGCCAGGGGGGCGGTAGCTATGGCTACACCTTC,CASSQGGGSYGYTF
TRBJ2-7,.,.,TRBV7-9,TGTGCCAGCAGACTAGAGGGAAACCACGAGCAGTACTTC,CASRLEGNHEQYF
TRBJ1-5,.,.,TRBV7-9,TGTGCCAGCAGCTTAGGGGGAGGACCGGGTCAGCCCCAGCATTTT,CASSLGGGPGQPQHF
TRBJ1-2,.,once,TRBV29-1,TGCAGCGTTGAAGGGGGGCAGGGTCACTATGGCTACACCTTC,CSVEGGQGHYGYTF
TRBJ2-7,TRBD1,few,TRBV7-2,TGTGCCAGCAGCTTGGACAGGGGGTACGAGCAGTACTTC,CASSLDRGYEQYF
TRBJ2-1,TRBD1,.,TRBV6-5,TGTGCCAGCAGTTACCAGAACACCGGGACAGGGAATGAGCAGTTCTTC,CASSYQNTGTGNEQFF
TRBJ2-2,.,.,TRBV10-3,TGTGCCATCAGTGCCGGTTGGGGTGTTGCAGGGGTCACCGGGGAGCTGTTTTTT,CAISAGWGVAGVTGELFF
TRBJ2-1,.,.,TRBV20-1,TGCAGTGCTAGTCTATGGGGCGGGGTACAGGGCAATGAGCAGTTCTTC,CSASLWGGVQGNEQFF
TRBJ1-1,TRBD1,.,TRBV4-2,TGTGCCAGCAGCCAAGGGGGGGAACAGGGGGTGTATGCTTTCTTT,CASSQGGEQGVYAFF
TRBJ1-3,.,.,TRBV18,TGTGCCAGCTCACCAACGACGGCTCCAGGCTCTGGAAACACCATATATTTT,CASSPTTAPGSGNTIYF
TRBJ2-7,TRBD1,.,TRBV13,TGTGCCAGCAGCCTCCCGGGACAGGGGGGCGAGCAGTACTTC,CASSLPGQGGEQYF
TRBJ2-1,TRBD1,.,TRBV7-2,TGTGCCAGCAGCTTCTACACCGGGACAGGGAGTTGGGAGGAGCAGTTCTTC,CASSFYTGTGSWEEQFF
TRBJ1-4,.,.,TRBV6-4,TGTGCCAGCAATCCCCCCGGGGCAGGGCTCACAACTAATGAAAAACTGTTTTTT,CASNPPGAGLTTNEKLFF
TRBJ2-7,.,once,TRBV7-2,TGTGCCAGCAGCCCGATTAGCTCCTACGAGCAGTACTTC,CASSPISSYEQYF
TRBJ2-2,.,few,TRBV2,TGTGCCAGCAGGCGCCGGGCAGCGATCACCGGGGAGCTGTTTTTT,CASRRRAAITGELFF
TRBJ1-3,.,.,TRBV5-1,TGCGCCAGCAGCTTCCTGGGGCAGGGAGGAAACACCATATATTTT,CASSFLGQGGNTIYF
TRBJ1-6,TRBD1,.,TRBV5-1,TGCGCCAGCAGCTTACAGGGGTCTGAAGTCGGATCACCCCTCCACTTT,CASSLQGSEVGSPLHF
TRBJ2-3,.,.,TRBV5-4,TGTGCCAGCAGCTCAGGGTCCTTCACAGATACGCAGTATTTT,CASSSGSFTDTQYF
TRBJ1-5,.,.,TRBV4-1,TGCGCCAGCAGCCAAGACGGGTCGTATCAGCCCCAGCATTTT,CASSQDGSYQPQHF
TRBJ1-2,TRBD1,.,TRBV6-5,TGTGCCAGCAGTCCGGGACAGGGGAACTATGGCTACACCTTC,CASSPGQGNYGYTF
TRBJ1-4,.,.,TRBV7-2,TGTGCCAGCAGCTTAAGAGCAACTAATGAAAAACTGTTTTTT,CASSLRATNEKLFF
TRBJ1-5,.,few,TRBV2,TGTGCCAGCAGCACAGGGTTATACCAGCCCCAGCATTTT,CASSTGLYQPQHF
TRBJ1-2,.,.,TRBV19,TGTGCCAGTAGTTACGGGCCGCCCTATGGCTACACCTTC,CASSYGPPYGYTF
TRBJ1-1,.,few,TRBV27,TGTGCCAGCGGGCAGAAAGGTGAAGGCATGAACACTGAAGCTTTCTTT,CASGQKGEGMNTEAFF
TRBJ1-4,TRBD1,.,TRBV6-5,TGTGCCAGCAGGACAGGGAATGAAAAACTGTTTTTT,CASRTGNEKLFF